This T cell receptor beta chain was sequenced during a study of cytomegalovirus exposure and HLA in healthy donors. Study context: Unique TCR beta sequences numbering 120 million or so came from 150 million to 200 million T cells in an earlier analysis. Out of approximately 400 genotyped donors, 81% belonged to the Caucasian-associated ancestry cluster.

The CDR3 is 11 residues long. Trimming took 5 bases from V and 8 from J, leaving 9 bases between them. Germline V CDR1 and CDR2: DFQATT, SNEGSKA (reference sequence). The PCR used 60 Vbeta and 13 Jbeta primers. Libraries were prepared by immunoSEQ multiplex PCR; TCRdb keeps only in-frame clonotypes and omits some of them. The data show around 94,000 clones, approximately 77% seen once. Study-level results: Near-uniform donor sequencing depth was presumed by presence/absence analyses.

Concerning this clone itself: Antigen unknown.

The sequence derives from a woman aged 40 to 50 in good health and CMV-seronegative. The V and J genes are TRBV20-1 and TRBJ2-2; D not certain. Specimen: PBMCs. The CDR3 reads CSAPWLGELFF. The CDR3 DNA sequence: TGCAGTGCTCCCTGGCTTGGGGAGCTGTTTTTT.